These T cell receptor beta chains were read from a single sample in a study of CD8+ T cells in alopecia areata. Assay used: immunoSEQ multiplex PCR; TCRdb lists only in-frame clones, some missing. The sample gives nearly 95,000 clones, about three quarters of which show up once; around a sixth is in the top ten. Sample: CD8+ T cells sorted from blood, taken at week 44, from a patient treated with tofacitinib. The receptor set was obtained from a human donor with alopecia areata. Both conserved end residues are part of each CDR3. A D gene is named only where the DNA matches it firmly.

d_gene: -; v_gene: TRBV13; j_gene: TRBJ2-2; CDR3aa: CASRHLDANTGELFF
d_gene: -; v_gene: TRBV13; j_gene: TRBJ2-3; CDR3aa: CASSIIADTQYF
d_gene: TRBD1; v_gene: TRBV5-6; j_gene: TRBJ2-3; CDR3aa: CASSLMGQGVSGDTQYF
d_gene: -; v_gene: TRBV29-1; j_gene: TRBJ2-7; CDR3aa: CSVETRDSYEQYF
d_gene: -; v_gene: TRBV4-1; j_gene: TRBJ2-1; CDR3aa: CASSPGVVQFF
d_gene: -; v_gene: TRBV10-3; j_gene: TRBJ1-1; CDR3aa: CAIIRGTEAFF
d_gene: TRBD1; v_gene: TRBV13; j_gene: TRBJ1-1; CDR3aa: CASSLATGVNTEAFF
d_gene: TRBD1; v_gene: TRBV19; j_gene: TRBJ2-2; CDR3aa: CASSITGAGGELFF
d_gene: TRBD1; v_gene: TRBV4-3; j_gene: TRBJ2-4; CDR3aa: CASSQRQGNIQYF
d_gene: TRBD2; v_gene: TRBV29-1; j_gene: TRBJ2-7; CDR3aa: CSVAGTSGGYEQYF
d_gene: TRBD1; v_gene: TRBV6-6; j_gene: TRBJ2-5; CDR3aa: CASSSGQGWETQYF
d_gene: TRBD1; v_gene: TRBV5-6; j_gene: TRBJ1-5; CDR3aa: CASSLGGLGGPQPQHF
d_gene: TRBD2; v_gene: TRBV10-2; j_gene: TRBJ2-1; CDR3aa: CATASGGGNEQFF
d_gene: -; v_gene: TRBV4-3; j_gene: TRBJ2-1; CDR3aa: CASSQDPAQDEQFF
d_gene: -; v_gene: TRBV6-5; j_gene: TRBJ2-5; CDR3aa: CASSYGGQETQYF
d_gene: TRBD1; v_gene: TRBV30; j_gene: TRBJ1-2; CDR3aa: CAWSQGVGTYGYTF
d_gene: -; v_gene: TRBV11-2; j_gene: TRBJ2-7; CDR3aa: CASSLAQGPLYEQYF
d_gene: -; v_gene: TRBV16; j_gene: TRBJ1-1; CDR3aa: CASSQSNSEAFF
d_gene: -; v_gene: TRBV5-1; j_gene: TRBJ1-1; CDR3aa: CASSSTTGGMNTEAFF
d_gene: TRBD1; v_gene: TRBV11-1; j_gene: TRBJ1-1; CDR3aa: CASSVGQGILTEAFF
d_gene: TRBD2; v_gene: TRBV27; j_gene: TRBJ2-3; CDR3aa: CASSLIAGGALSTDTQYF
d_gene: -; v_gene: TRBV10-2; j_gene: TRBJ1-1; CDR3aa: CASSPGRNTEAFF
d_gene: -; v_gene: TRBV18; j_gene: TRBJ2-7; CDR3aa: CASSPDSSYEQYF